The T cell receptor (beta chain) under discussion was sequenced for a study of blood T cell repertoires in COVID-19. Generated by immunoSEQ multiplex PCR, the TCRdb table keeps only in-frame clones and is missing some. The table has tens of thousands of clones, roughly 90% seen once. V was trimmed by 0 bases and J by 4 bases, leaving 16 bases between them. Germline V gene lookup returns CDR1 SGHRS and CDR2 YFSETQ. The CDR3 has 16 residues. V gene TRBV5-1 combines with J gene TRBJ1-1; tentatively, D is TRBD1 (6 bases). The sample comprised peripheral blood. This TCR was recovered from a woman aged 50 to 65 with active or convalescent COVID-19. CDR3 residues: CASSLGGQMGRTEAFF. As DNA, the CDR3 is TGCGCCAGCAGCTTGGGGGGACAAATGGGGCGCACTGAAGCTTTCTTT.